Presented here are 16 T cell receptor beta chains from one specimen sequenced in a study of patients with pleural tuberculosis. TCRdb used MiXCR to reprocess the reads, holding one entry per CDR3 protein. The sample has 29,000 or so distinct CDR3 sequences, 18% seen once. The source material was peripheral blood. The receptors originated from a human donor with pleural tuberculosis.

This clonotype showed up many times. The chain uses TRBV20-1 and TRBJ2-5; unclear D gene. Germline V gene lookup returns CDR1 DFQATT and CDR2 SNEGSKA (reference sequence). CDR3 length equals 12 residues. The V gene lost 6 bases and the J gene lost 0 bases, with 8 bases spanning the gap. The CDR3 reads CSARTDQETQYF. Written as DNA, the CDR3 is TGCAGTGCCCGGACGGACCAAGAGACCCAGTACTTC.

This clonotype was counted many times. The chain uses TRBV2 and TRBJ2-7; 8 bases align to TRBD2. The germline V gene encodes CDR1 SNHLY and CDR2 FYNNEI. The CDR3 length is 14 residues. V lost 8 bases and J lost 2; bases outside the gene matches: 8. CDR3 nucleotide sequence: TGTGCCAGCTTCCACGGGGGGGCTCCCTACGAGCAGTACTTC. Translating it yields CASFHGGAPYEQYF. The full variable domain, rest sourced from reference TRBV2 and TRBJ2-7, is EPEVTQTPSHQVTQMGQEVILRCVPISNHLYFYWYRQILGQKVEFLVSFYNNEISEKSEIFDDQFSVERPDGSNFTLKIRSTKLEDSAMYFCASFHGGAPYEQYFGPGTRLTVT.

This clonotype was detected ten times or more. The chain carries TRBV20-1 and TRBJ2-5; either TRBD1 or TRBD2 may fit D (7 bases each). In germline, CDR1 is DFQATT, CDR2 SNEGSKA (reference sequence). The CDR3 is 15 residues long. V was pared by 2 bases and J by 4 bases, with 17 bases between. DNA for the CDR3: TGCAGTGCTAGATCAGGGGGGGGGCCTTCAGAGACCCAGTACTTC. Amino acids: CSARSGGGPSETQYF.

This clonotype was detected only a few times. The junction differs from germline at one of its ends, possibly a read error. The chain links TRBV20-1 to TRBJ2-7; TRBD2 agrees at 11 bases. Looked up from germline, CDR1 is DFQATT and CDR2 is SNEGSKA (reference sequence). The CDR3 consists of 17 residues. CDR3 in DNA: TGCAGTGCTGGTCGTCCGGGACTAGCGGTCCTCATCTACGAGCAGTACTTT. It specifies CSAGRPGLAVLIYEQYF.

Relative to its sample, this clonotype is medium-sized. CDR3 residues: CASSYSGLLFRAEAFF. In nucleotides, the CDR3 is TGTGCCAGCAGTTACTCGGGGTTGCTTTTTAGGGCTGAAGCTTTCTTT. J is TRBJ1-1 and V is TRBV6-6; D not certain. CDR1 and CDR2 from the germline V gene are MNHNY and SVGAGI (reference sequence). The germline V and J ends were trimmed by 0 bases and 6 bases, with 17 bases remaining between them. The CDR3 is 16 amino acids.

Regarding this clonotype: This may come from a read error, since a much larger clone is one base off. The CDR3 spells CASSLGARQEAQYF. The CDR3 DNA reads as TGTGCCAGCAGCTTAGGGGCTCGACAAGAGGCCCAGTACTTC. This chain links TRBV7-2 with TRBJ2-5; D gene ambiguous. This CDR3 region has 14 residues. Per the germline V gene, CDR1 is SGHTA and CDR2 is FQGNSA.

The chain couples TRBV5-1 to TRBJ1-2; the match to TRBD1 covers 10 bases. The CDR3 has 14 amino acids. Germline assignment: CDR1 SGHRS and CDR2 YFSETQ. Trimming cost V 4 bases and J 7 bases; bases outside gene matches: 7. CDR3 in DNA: TGCGCCAGCAGCCCCGGGACAGGGGTCGCTGGCTACACCTTC. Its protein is CASSPGTGVAGYTF. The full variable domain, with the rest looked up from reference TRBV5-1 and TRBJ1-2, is KAGVTQTPRYLIKTRGQQVTLSCSPISGHRSVSWYQQTPGQGLQFLFEYFSETQRNKGNFPGRFSGRQFSNSRSEMNVSTLELGDSALYLCASSPGTGVAGYTFGSGTRLTVV.

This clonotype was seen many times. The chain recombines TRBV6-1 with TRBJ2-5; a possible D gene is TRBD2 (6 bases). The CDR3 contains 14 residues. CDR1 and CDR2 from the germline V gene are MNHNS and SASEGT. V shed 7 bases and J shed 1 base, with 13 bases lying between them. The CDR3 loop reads CASIPWTTQETQYF. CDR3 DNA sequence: TGTGCCAGCATTCCGTGGACTACCCAAGAGACCCAGTACTTC.

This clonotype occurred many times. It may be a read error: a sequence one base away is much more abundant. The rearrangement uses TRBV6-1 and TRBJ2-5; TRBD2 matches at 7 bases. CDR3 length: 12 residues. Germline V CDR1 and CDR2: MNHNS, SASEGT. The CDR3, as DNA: TGTGCCAGCAGTTGGGAGGGAGAGGCCCAGTACTTC. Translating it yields CASSWEGEAQYF.

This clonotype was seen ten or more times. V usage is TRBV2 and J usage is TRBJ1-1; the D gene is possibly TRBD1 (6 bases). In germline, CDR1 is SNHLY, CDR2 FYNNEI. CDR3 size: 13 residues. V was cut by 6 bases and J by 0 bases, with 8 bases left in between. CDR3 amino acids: CASRDSLNTEAFF. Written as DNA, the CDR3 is TGTGCCAGCAGGGACAGCCTGAACACTGAAGCTTTCTTT. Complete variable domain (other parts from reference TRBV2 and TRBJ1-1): EPEVTQTPSHQVTQMGQEVILRCVPISNHLYFYWYRQILGQKVEFLVSFYNNEISEKSEIFDDQFSVERPDGSNFTLKIRSTKLEDSAMYFCASRDSLNTEAFFGQGTRLTVV.

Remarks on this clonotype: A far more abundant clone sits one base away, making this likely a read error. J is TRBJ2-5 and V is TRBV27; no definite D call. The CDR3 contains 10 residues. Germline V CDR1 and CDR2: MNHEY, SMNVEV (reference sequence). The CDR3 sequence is CASSLEAQYF. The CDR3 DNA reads TGTGCCAGCAGTTTAGAGGCCCAGTACTTC.

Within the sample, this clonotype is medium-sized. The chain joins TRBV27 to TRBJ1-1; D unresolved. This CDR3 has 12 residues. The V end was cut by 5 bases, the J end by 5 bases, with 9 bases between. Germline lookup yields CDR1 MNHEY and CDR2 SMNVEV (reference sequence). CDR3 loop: CASSVLGTEAFF. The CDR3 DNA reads TGTGCCAGCAGTGTCCTGGGGACTGAAGCTTTCTTT.

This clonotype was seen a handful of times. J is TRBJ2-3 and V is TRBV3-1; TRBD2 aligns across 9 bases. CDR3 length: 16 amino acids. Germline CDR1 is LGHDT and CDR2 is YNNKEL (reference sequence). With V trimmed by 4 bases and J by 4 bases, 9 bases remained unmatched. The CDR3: CASSPLLAGSADTQYF. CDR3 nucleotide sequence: TGTGCCAGCAGCCCCCTCCTAGCGGGATCGGCAGATACGCAGTATTTT.

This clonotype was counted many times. The CDR3 spells CASSPQGSREQFF. Here the CDR3 DNA reads TGTGCCAGCTCACCACAAGGGAGCAGAGAGCAGTTCTTC. The J gene is TRBJ2-1, the V gene TRBV18; the D gene is possibly TRBD2 (5 bases). The CDR3 is 13 residues long. V lost 1 base to trimming and J lost 10 bases, with 11 bases between them. Germline-derived CDR1 and CDR2 are KGHSH and LQKENI.

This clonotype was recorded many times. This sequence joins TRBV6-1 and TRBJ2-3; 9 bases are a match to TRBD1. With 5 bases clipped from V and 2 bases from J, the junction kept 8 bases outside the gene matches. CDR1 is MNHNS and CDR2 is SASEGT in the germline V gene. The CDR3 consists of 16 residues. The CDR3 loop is CASSYAGTGPTDTQYF. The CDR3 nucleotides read TGTGCCAGCAGTTATGCCGGGACAGGGCCCACAGATACGCAGTATTTT.

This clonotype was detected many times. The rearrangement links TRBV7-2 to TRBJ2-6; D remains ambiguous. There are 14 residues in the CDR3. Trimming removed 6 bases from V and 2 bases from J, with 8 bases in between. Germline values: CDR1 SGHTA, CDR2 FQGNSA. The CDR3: CASRVNTGANVLTF. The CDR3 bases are TGTGCCAGCAGAGTTAATACTGGGGCCAACGTCCTGACTTTC.